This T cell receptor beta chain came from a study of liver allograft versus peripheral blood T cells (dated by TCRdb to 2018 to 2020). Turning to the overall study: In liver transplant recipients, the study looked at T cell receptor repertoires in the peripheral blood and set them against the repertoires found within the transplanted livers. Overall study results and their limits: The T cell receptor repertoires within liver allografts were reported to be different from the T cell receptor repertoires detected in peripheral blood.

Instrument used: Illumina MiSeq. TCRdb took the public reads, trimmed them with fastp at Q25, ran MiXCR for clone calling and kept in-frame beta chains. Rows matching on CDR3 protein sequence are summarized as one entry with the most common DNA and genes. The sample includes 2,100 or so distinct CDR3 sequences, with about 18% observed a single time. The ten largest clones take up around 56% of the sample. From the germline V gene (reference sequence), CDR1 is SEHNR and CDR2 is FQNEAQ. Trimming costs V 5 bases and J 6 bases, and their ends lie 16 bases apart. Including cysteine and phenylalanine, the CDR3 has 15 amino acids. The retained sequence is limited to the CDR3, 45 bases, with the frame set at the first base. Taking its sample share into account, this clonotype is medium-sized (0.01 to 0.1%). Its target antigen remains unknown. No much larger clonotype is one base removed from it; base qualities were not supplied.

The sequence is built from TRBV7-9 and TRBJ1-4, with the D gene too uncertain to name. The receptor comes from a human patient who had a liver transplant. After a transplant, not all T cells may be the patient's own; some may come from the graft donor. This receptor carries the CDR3 CASSITGLVDEKLFF. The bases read TGTGCCAGCAGCATTACGGGCCTGGTGGATGAAAAACTGTTTTTT.